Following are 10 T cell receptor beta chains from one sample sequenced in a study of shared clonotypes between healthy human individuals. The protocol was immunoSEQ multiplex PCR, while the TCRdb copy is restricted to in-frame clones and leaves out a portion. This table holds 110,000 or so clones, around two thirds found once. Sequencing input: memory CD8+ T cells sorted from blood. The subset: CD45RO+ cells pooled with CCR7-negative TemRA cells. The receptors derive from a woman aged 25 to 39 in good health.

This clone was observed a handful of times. The CDR3, as DNA: TGTGCCAGTAGAGGTGGTGCAGGGGGGGACTACGAGCAGTACTTC. It encodes CASRGGAGGDYEQYF. The chain combines TRBV19 with TRBJ2-7; D may be TRBD1 or TRBD2 (7 bases each). Trimming took off 6 bases at V and 3 bases at J, with 18 bases between the two ends. The CDR3 is 15 amino acids. The germline V gene encodes CDR1 LNHDA and CDR2 SQIVND (reference sequence).

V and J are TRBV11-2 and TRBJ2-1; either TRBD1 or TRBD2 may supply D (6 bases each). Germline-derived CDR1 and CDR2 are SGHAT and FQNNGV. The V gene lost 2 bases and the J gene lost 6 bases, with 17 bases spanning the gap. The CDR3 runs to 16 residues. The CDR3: CASSLPRRRGANEQFF. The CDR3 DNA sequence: TGTGCCAGCAGCTTACCCCGGAGGAGGGGGGCCAATGAGCAGTTCTTC. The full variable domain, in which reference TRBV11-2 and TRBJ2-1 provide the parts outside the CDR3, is EAGVAQSPRYKIIEKRQSVAFWCNPISGHATLYWYQQILGQGPKLLIQFQNNGVVDDSQLPKDRFSAERLKGVDSTLKIQPAKLEDSAVYLCASSLPRRRGANEQFFGPGTRLTVL.

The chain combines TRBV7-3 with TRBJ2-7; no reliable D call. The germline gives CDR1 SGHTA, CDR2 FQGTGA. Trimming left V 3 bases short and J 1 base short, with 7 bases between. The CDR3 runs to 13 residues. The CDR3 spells CASSLSRSYEQYF. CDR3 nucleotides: TGTGCCAGCAGCTTGTCACGGTCCTACGAGCAGTACTTC.

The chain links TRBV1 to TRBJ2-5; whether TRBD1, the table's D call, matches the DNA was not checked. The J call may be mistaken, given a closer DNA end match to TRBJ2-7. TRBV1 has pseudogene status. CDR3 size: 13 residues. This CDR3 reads CTSKARGLYEQYF. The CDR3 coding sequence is TGCACCAGCAAGGCCAGGGGGCTCTACGAGCAGTACTTC.

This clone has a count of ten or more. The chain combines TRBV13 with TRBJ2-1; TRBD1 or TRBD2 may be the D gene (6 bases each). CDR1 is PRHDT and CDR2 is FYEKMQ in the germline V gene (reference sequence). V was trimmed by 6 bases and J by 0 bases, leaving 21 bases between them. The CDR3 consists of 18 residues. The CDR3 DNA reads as TGTGCCAGCAGAGGTAGGCAGGGGACTTCCCCCTCCTACAATGAGCAGTTCTTC. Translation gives CASRGRQGTSPSYNEQFF.

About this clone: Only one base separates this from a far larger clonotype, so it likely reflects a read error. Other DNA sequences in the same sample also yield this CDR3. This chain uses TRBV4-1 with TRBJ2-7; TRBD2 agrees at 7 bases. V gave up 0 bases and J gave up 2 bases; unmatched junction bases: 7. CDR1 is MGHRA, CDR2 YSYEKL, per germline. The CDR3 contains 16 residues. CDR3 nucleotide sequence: TGCGCCAGCAGCCAAGAAGGGGCGGGAGATCCCTACGAGCAGTACTTC. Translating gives CASSQEGAGDPYEQYF.

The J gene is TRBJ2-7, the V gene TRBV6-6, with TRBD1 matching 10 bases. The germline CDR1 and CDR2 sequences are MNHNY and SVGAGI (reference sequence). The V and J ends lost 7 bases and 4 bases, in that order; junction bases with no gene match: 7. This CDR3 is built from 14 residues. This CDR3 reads CASTQTGGEYEQYF. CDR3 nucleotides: TGTGCCAGCACCCAGACAGGGGGCGAGTACGAGCAGTACTTC.

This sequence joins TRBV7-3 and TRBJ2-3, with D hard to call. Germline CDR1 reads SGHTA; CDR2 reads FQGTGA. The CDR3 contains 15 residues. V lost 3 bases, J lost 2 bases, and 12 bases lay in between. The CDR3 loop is CASSFTPEITDTQYF. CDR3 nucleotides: TGTGCCAGCAGCTTTACGCCGGAGATCACAGATACGCAGTATTTT.

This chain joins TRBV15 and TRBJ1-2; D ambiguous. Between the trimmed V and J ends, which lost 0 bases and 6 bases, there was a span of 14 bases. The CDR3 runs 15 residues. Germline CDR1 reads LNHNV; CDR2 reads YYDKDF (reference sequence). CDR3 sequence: CATSRDFGTLDGYTF. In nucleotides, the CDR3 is TGTGCCACCAGCAGAGATTTCGGTACTTTAGATGGCTACACCTTC.

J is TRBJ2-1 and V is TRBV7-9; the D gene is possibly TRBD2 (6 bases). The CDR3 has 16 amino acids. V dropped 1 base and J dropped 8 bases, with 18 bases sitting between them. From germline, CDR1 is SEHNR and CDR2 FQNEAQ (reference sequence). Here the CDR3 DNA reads TGTGCCAGCAGCTTAGACTTAGCGGAGCCCACGGATGAGCAGTTCTTC. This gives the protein CASSLDLAEPTDEQFF.